This T cell receptor (beta chain) emerged from a study of cytomegalovirus exposure and HLA in healthy donors. Findings and caveats of the study: The productive fraction for most TCR beta V segments was about 87% or about 30% in an earlier analysis. Later findings reportedly placed an Asian-associated ancestry cluster below the approximately 670-donor mean for N-insertions. In a later analysis, DRB1 alleles had the most associated TCRs; HLA-C alleles the fewest.

V shed 6 bases, J shed 6 bases, and the junction held 7 bases outside the gene matches. From germline, CDR1 is MDHEN and CDR2 SYDVKM. CDR3 size: 15 residues. Likely unrecorded immune exposures existed in these nominally healthy donors. Worth noting for this clone: Antigen: not known.

PCR used 60 Vbeta primers and 13 Jbeta primers. The repertoire was sequenced with immunoSEQ multiplex PCR; TCRdb's copy has only in-frame clones and lacks some. Here the sample spans some 200,000 clones, around 85% being singletons. The chain joins TRBV28 to TRBJ2-3, with TRBD2 matching over 12 bases. This sequence was found in a man between 45 and 60 years old in good health and CMV-seronegative. The specimen sequenced was PBMCs. CDR3 bases: TGTGCCAGCAGCTCTCTAGCGGGAGGGCGGGATACGCAGTATTTT. Its translation: CASSSLAGGRDTQYF.